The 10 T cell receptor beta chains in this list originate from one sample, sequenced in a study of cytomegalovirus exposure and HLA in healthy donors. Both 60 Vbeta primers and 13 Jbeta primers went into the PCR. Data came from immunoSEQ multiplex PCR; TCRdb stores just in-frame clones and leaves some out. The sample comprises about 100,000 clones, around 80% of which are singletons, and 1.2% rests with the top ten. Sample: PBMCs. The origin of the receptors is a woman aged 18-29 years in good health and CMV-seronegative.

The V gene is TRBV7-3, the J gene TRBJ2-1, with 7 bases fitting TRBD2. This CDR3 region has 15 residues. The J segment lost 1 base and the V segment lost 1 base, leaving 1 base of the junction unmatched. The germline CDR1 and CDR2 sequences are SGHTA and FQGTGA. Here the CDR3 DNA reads TGTGCCAGCAGCTTAAGGGGGGGTTCCTACAATGAGCAGTTCTTC. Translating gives CASSLRGGSYNEQFF.

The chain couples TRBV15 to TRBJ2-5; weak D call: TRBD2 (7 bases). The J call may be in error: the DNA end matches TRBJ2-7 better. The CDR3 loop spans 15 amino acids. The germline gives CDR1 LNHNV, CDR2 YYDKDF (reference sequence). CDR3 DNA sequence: TGTGCCACCAGTCGGGGGGCAGGGCAGGTATACGAGCAGTACTTC. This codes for CATSRGAGQVYEQYF.

CDR3 region: CASSAWTGPGGELFF. DNA for the CDR3: TGTGCCAGCAGCGCTTGGACAGGGCCGGGGGGGGAGCTGTTTTTT. The rearrangement links TRBV9 to TRBJ2-2; the match to TRBD1 covers 8 bases. With 3 bases clipped from V and 8 bases from J, the junction kept 9 bases outside the gene matches. The CDR3 length is 15 residues. Per the germline V gene, CDR1 is SGDLS and CDR2 is YYNGEE.

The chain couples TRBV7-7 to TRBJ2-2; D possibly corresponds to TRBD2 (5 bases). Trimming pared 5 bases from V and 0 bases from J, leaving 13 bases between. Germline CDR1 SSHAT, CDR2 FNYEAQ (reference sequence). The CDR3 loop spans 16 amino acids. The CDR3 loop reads CASSPDLAANTGELFF. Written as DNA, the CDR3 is TGTGCCAGCAGCCCTGACCTAGCAGCGAACACCGGGGAGCTGTTTTTT.

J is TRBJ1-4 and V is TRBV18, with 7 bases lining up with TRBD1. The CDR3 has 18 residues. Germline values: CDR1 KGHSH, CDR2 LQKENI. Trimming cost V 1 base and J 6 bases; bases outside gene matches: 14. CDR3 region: CASSPRGTAKPGDEKLFF. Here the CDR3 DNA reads TGTGCCAGCTCACCACGAGGGACAGCAAAACCGGGGGATGAAAAACTGTTTTTT.

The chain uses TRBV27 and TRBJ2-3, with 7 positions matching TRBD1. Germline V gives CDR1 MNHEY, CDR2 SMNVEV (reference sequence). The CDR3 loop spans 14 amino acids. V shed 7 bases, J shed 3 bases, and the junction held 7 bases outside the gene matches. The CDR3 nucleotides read TGTGCCAGCACAGACAGGGAAAGGACAGATACGCAGTATTTT. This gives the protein CASTDRERTDTQYF.

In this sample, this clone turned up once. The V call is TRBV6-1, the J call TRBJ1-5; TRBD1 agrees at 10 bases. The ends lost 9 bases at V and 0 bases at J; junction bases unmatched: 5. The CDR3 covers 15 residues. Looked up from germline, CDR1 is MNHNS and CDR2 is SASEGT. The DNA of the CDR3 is TGTGCCAGGGGGACAGGGGTTTTTAGCAATCAGCCCCAGCATTTT. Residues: CARGTGVFSNQPQHF.

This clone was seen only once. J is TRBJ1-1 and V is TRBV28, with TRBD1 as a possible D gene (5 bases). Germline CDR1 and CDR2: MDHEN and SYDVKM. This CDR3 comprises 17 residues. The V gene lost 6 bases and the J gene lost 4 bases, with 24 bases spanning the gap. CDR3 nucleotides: TGTGCCAGCAGCACTCACAGGTTACGGGTCCGGGTCACTGAAGCTTTCTTT. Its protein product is CASSTHRLRVRVTEAFF. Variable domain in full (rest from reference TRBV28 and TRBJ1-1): DVKVTQSSRYLVKRTGEKVFLECVQDMDHENMFWYRQDPGLGLRLIYFSYDVKMKEKGDIPEGYSVSREKKERFSLILESASTNQTSMYLCASSTHRLRVRVTEAFFGQGTRLTVV.

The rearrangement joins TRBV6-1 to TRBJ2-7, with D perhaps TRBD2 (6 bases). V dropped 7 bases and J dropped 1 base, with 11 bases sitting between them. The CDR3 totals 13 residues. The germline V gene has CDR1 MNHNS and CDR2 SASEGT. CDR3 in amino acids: CASKGLTSYEQYF. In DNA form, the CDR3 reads TGTGCCAGCAAGGGACTGACATCCTACGAGCAGTACTTC.

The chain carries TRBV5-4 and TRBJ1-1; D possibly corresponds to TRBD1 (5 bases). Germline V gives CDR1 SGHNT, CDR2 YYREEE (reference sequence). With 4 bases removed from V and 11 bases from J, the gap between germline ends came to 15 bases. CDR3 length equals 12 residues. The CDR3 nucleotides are TGTGCCAGCAGCGTGAATTCAGGGTGGGCTTTCTTT. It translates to CASSVNSGWAFF.